This T cell receptor beta chain was recovered during a study of T cell responses to AZD1222 COVID-19 vaccine (dated by TCRdb to the early 2020s). Study-level background: TCR sequencing was performed for fewer than 250 trial participants, of whom about 200 were given two doses of AZD1222 and around 25 were given two doses of MenACWY control vaccine. Enrollment into the trials was organized by age into subgroups of 18-55, 56-69 and 70-plus years, and those subgroups contained approximately 150, 30 and 60 TCR-sequenced participants, respectively. The full study reports these points: Participants were mostly white British, with more females than males. The authors suggested clonal diversity may have been underestimated. Because no samples from the day 14 peak response were available, repertoires could be characterized only after the peak T cell response. The 56-69-year group was small, and its depth increase did not reach significance, likely because of low power. Vaccine-associated CD4 TCRs spanned the whole spike protein, with dominant responses in regions 160-218 and 743-854. Epitopes outside the regions mutated in the B.1.351 and B.1.1.7 variants were reportedly recognized by nearly half of the unique spike-specific TCRs. Spike-specific TCR breadth and depth rose significantly after two AZD1222 doses compared with day 0 and with MenACWY recipients. Conclusions about previously exposed vaccinees are limited, since just 5 or 6 AZD1222 recipients were seropositive for SARS-CoV-2 at baseline.

The CDR3 regions of human TCRbeta chains were analyzed by immunosequencing. The authors' pipeline ran thus. Repertoire TCRs were checked for matches against a reference library of SARS-CoV-2-specific TCRs that had been generated using the MIRA antigen-specificity platform. Breadth was defined as the fraction of unique TCRs that were SARS-CoV-2-associated, and depth was defined as the fraction of total T cells that were SARS-CoV-2-associated. Using the MIRA data, every spike-specific TCR was mapped to the spike region that the TCR reacted to and assigned to either a CD4 or a CD8 class. Log10-transformed breadth and depth values were compared by one-way ANOVA with Sidak's multiple comparisons tests. TCRdb limited this immuneACCESS table to in-frame rearrangements with V and J called. A share of clones is missing; checked studies link under half to unresolved V genes, and the rest is unexplained. The D gene and trimming were derived from the DNA, and the V and J assignments and clone size from that table. The sample includes 150,000 to 200,000 clones, with about 92% observed a single time. The ten largest account for approximately 1.2% of the sample.

V sheds 4 bases and J sheds 0 bases, leaving 11 bases between their ends. From cysteine to phenylalanine, the CDR3 is 15 amino acids long. CDR3 DNA is the only sequence kept; it has 45 bases, read in frame from the first base. The germline V gene gives CDR1 as SGHRS and CDR2 as YFSETQ. With respect to this clone: What this receptor recognizes is not known. No clone much larger than this one lies a single base away; base qualities are absent. This sample also contains other DNA sequences that code for the same CDR3.

According to the study, the label for this sample's time point signals: about 28 days (+/-7) after the second vaccine dose. AZD1222 recipients given second doses at about 4 weeks or at about 12 weeks were pooled, since spike-specific TCR depth and breadth were not found to differ between the two schedules. Samples from vaccinated people were obtained from the UK trials COV001 and COV002, which included a single-blind randomized controlled phase 2/3 trial of AZD1222 (ChAdOx1 nCoV-19) in healthy adults. For TCRbeta chain sequencing, PBMC samples from trial participants were taken at day 0 and at day 28 after the second dose.

The TCR was taken from an adult who received the AZD1222 COVID-19 vaccine. The chain links TRBV5-1 with TRBJ1-3; the best D guess is TRBD1, with 5 bases matching. This specimen was peripheral blood, taken 28 days after the second AZD1222 dose. This receptor has the CDR3 CASSPGTVSGNTIYF. The DNA sequence follows: TGCGCCAGCAGCCCGGGGACGGTCTCTGGAAACACCATATATTTT.